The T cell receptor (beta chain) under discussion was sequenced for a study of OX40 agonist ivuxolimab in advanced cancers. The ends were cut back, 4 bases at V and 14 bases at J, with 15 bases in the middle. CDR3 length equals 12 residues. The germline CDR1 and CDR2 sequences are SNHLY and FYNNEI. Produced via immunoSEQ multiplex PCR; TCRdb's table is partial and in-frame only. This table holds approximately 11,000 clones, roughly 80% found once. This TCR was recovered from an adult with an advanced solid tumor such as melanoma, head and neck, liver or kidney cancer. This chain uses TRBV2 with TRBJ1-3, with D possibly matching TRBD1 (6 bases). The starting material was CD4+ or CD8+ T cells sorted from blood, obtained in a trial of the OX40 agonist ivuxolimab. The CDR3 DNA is TGTGCCAGCAGTGGAGTAGGACAGACAGTATATTTT. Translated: CASSGVGQTVYF.